This TCR beta chain was retrieved from a study of molecular identifiers for immune sequencing clone quantification (dated by TCRdb to about 2018). Regarding the complete study: For a replicate experiment, RNA from 20,000 or 100,000 naive CD8 T cells was divided into five aliquots, and four of the five aliquots were sequenced. This methods study benchmarked molecular-identifier clustering-based TCR repertoire sequencing (MIDCIRS) and TCR RNA copy counting, using CD8 T cells to do so. General findings and caveats noted by the study authors: Clones above 20 RNA copies held over 98% of molecules in CMV-specific effector cells but under 1% in naive cells. When barcode sub-clustering was not used, chimeric consensus sequences inflated TCR diversity, with chimeras reaching as high as 47%. The sizes of highly expanded clones could end up underestimated when identical TCR molecules share a barcode. A single cell's worth of spiked-in Jurkat TCR RNA was reported detectable even among one million naive CD8 T cells. Naive libraries contained spiked-in Jurkat TCR RNA (approximately nine copies' worth), which is not part of the donor repertoire. Modeling estimated 3 to 3.5 recovered TCR RNA copies per cell, compared with about ten by digital PCR, which implies about 32% capture efficiency.

In its sample, this clonotype was seen many times. Its antigen is not yet known. No base qualities exist here, and no much larger clone lies one base off it. Cut back by 4 bases and 2 bases, the V and J ends lie 15 bases apart. The CDR3 holds 15 amino acids from the cysteine to the phenylalanine. CDR3 DNA is the only sequence kept; it has 45 bases, read in frame from the first base. The germline V gene (reference sequence) specifies SEHNR as CDR1 and FQNEAQ as CDR2. The library relied on PCR. Sequenced on an Illumina HiSeq 4000. Bulk TCR libraries were prepared as previously described, using TCR primers listed in Table S5. Purification of total RNA was performed with the Qiagen AllPrep DNA/RNA kit. Before any analysis, reads coming from multiple sequencing runs of the same library were combined into one pool. In the original analysis: Reads were retained only if an exact TCR constant sequence was present, and the retained reads were trimmed to 150 nt and grouped according to their 12-nt molecular barcodes. Reads inside each barcode group were sub-clustered using a 15% Levenshtein threshold, and a quality-weighted consensus sequence was constructed for each RNA molecule. Non-functional sequences were filtered out, along with any lower-count sequence sitting one edit away from another sequence. Barcode sub-clusters with fewer than 20% of the maximum read count were removed, based on fitting two negative binomial distributions. TCRdb redid the processing of the public reads, applying fastp at Q25 and MiXCR, and retained in-frame beta chains. All rows with the same CDR3 protein become a single entry with the most common DNA and genes. The V and J calls come from TCRdb's annotation, not from the publication. The sample yields approximately 670,000 distinct CDR3 sequences; 15% to 20% were counted once. 0.85% of the sample is in the top ten clones.

Libraries of naive CD8 T cells were generated from roughly 20,000 to 1,000,000 sorted cells, with 10%, 30% or 50% of the purified RNA used. On a BD FACSAria II, naive CD8 T cells were FACS-sorted as CD8+CD4-CCR7+CD45RA+ and collected into RLT Plus buffer. To test detection sensitivity, Jurkat RNA equivalent to more than 8 TCR copies was spiked into samples of about 19,000-1,000,000 naive CD8 T cells. CD8 T cells were enriched with RosetteSep CD8+ T Cell Enrichment Cocktail and Ficoll-Paque, followed by ACK red cell lysis. The material sequenced was naive CD8+ T cells from blood, with Jurkat cell RNA spiked in. The sample's cell subset or site label is to be understood as: FACS-sorted CD8+CD4-CCR7+CD45RA+ naive T cells. The origin of this receptor is a human donor in good health. Some libraries in this study had Jurkat cell RNA spiked in. The chain is made from TRBV7-9 and TRBJ2-7, with the identity of the D gene unclear. The DNA reads as follows: TGTGCCAGCAGCTCGGGCCCGGACGGAACCTACGAGCAGTACTTC. The encoded protein is CASSSGPDGTYEQYF.